The 9 T cell receptor beta chains given below trace back to one sample, sequenced in a study of OX40 agonist ivuxolimab in advanced cancers. Assay used: immunoSEQ multiplex PCR; TCRdb lists only in-frame clones, some missing. Of roughly 56,000 clones in the sample, roughly 89% were seen once. Sequencing was performed on CD4+ or CD8+ T cells sorted from blood, taken in a trial of the OX40 agonist ivuxolimab. The source is an adult with an advanced solid tumor such as melanoma, head and neck, liver or kidney cancer.

V gene TRBV29-1 combines with J gene TRBJ1-1; D remains ambiguous. V was trimmed by 5 bases and J by 3 bases, leaving 4 bases between them. In germline, CDR1 is SQVTM, CDR2 ANQGSEA. The CDR3 is 10 amino acids. Here the CDR3 reads CSVLDTEAFF. DNA of the CDR3: TGCAGCGTTTTGGACACTGAAGCTTTCTTT.

The rearrangement uses TRBV5-1 and TRBJ2-3; D may match TRBD1 or TRBD2 (5 bases each). Germline CDR1 and CDR2: SGHRS and YFSETQ. The CDR3 extends over 12 amino acids. V lost 4 bases, J lost 11 bases, and 14 bases lay in between. The CDR3, as DNA: TGCGCCAGCAGCCCCGAGGGGTTCGGGCAGTATTTT. It encodes CASSPEGFGQYF.

V usage is TRBV4-3 and J usage is TRBJ2-4, with no clear D. CDR1 and CDR2 (germline): LGHNA, YSLEER. This CDR3 is built from 15 residues. Trimming stripped 0 bases from V and 6 bases from J, with 12 bases between. CDR3 bases: TGCGCCAGCAGCCAAGATTTCGGACGGGTAAACATTCAGTACTTC. Its translation is CASSQDFGRVNIQYF.

The genes are TRBV27 and TRBJ2-7; D remains unclear. CDR1 is MNHEY, CDR2 SMNVEV, per germline (reference sequence). Deletions cut 5 bases from V and 0 bases from J, with 8 bases between. The CDR3 runs to 13 residues. In DNA form, the CDR3 reads TGTGCCAGCAGTCCCCCAGGCTCCTACGAGCAGTACTTC. As protein: CASSPPGSYEQYF.

The genes are TRBV5-1 and TRBJ1-1; D gene ambiguous. The CDR3 is made up of 15 amino acids. Germline V gene lookup returns CDR1 SGHRS and CDR2 YFSETQ. The V end was cut by 0 bases, the J end by 8 bases, with 17 bases between. The DNA for the CDR3 is TGCGCCAGCAGCTTGGGATCCTTCGACACATCCGAAGCTTTCTTT. It is translated as CASSLGSFDTSEAFF. The full variable domain, rest sourced from reference TRBV5-1 and TRBJ1-1, is KAGVTQTPRYLIKTRGQQVTLSCSPISGHRSVSWYQQTPGQGLQFLFEYFSETQRNKGNFPGRFSGRQFSNSRSEMNVSTLELGDSALYLCASSLGSFDTSEAFFGQGTRLTVV.

The chain is built from TRBV5-6 and TRBJ1-4, with TRBD1 identical over 11 bases. In germline, CDR1 is SGHDT, CDR2 YYEEEE. V gave up 0 bases and J gave up 7 bases; unmatched junction bases: 2. The CDR3 is 15 amino acids. The CDR3 loop reads CASSLVGTGGEKLFF. CDR3 coding DNA: TGTGCCAGCAGCTTGGTAGGGACAGGGGGTGAAAAACTGTTTTTT.

V is TRBV14 and J is TRBJ1-2; maybe TRBD1 (6 bases). This CDR3 has 14 residues. Trimming shortened V by 1 base and J by 4 bases, and 10 bases separated the two germline ends. In germline, CDR1 is SGHDN, CDR2 FVKESK. The CDR3 here is CASSQVGGGYGYTF. The CDR3 DNA follows: TGTGCCAGCAGCCAAGTAGGAGGGGGCTATGGCTACACCTTC.

This clone was seen more than once but under ten times. The rearrangement links TRBV7-3 to TRBJ1-3; TRBD1 might be the D (5 bases). V was shortened by 5 bases and J by 1 base, with 12 bases between the two germline ends. The CDR3 totals 15 residues. Looked up from germline, CDR1 is SGHTA and CDR2 is FQGTGA. The CDR3: CASSVGPGSGNTIYF. CDR3 DNA sequence: TGTGCCAGCAGCGTAGGTCCAGGGTCTGGAAACACCATATATTTT.

The DNA of the CDR3 is TGTGCCATCAGTGAAAGACAGGGGGCGGCTCTAACGGAGCAGTACTTC. It codes for CAISERQGAALTEQYF. The chain recombines TRBV10-3 with TRBJ2-7; TRBD1 matches 10 bases. There are 16 residues in the CDR3. The V and J ends lost 3 bases and 7 bases, in that order; junction bases with no gene match: 12. The germline gives CDR1 ENHRY, CDR2 SYGVKD.